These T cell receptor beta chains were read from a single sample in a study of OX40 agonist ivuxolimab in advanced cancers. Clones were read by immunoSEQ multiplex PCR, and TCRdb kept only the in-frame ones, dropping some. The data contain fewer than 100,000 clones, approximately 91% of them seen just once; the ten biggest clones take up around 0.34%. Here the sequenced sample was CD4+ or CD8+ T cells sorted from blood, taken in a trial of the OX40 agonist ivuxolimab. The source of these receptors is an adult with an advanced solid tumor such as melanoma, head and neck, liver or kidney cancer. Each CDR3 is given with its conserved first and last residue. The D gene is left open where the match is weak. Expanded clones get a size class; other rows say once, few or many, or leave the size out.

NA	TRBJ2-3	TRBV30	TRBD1	CAWTTGLRTDTQYF	TGTGCCTGGACGACAGGGCTTCGCACAGATACGCAGTATTTT
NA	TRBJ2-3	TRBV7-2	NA	CASSPEGSTTDTQYF	TGTGCCAGCAGCCCAGAGGGTAGCACGACAGATACGCAGTATTTT
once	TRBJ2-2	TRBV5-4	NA	CASSSPAGAGTNTGELFF	TGTGCCAGCAGCAGTCCCGCGGGGGCGGGGACTAACACCGGGGAGCTGTTTTTT
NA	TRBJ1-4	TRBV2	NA	CASSDRGRINEKLFF	TGTGCCAGCAGTGACAGGGGCCGTATTAATGAAAAACTGTTTTTT
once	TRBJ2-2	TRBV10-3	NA	CAIRGSTGYGTGELFF	TGTGCCATCAGGGGTTCAACCGGGTATGGGACCGGGGAGCTGTTTTTT
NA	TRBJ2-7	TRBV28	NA	CASSEAGVTTSYEQYF	TGTGCCAGCAGCGAAGCCGGGGTGACTACCTCCTACGAGCAGTACTTC
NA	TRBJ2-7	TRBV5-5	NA	CASSLVGGRTYEQYF	TGTGCCAGCAGCTTGGTAGGGGGTAGGACCTACGAGCAGTACTTC
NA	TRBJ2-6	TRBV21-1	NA	CARGGGSGANVLTF	TGTGCCAGAGGGGGAGGCTCTGGGGCCAACGTCCTGACTTTC
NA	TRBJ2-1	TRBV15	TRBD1	CATSRAGGTAGYNEQFF	TGTGCCACCAGCAGGGCAGGGGGCACGGCGGGATACAATGAGCAGTTCTTC
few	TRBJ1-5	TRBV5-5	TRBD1	CASSLTGVEQPQHF	TGTGCCAGCAGCTTGACAGGGGTAGAACAGCCCCAGCATTTT
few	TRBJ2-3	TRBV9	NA	CASSVGGGARVTTDTQYF	TGTGCCAGCAGCGTAGGAGGAGGGGCCAGGGTAACTACAGATACGCAGTATTTT
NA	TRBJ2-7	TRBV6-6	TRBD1	CASRGTGVYEQYF	TGTGCCAGCAGAGGGACAGGGGTGTACGAGCAGTACTTC
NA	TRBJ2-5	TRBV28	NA	CASSLQGIGETQYF	TGTGCCAGCAGTTTACAAGGGATCGGCGAGACCCAGTACTTC
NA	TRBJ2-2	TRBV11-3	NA	CASSTSGISTGELFF	TGTGCCAGCAGCACGTCCGGGATCTCAACCGGGGAGCTGTTTTTT
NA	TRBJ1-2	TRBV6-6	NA	CASSYSDGTNYGYTF	TGTGCCAGCAGTTACTCCGACGGCACTAACTATGGCTACACCTTC
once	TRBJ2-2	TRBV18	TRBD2	CASSPPGLAANTGELFF	TGTGCCAGCTCACCACCCGGCCTAGCGGCTAACACCGGGGAGCTGTTTTTT
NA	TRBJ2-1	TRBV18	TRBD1	CASSHPGQGRGQFF	TGTGCCAGCTCGCACCCGGGACAGGGGAGGGGGCAGTTCTTC
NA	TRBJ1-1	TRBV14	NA	CASSQGPLGAFF	TGTGCCAGCAGCCAAGGTCCCCTTGGGGCTTTCTTT
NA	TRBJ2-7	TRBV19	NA	CASSIRAEAYEQYF	TGTGCCAGTAGTATCAGGGCCGAAGCCTACGAGCAGTACTTC
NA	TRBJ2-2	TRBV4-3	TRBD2	CASSQGLATKRGELFF	TGCGCCAGCAGCCAAGGACTAGCAACAAAGAGAGGGGAGCTGTTTTTT
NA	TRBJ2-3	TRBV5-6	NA	CASSLAGGGTDTQYF	TGTGCCAGCAGCTTGGCGGGTGGGGGGACAGATACGCAGTATTTT
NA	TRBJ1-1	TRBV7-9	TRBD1	CASSRDRMDTEAFF	TGTGCCAGCAGCCGGGACAGGATGGACACTGAAGCTTTCTTT
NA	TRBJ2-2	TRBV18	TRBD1	CASSQDRANTGELFF	TGTGCCAGCTCACAAGACAGGGCTAACACCGGGGAGCTGTTTTTT
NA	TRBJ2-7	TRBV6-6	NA	CASGLSGQVTYEQYF	TGTGCCAGCGGGCTAAGCGGGCAGGTCACCTACGAGCAGTACTTC
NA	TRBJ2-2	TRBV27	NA	CASSLISLNTGELFF	TGTGCCAGCAGTTTGATATCACTGAACACCGGGGAGCTGTTTTTT
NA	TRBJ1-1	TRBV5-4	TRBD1	CASSVQGLGTEAFF	TGTGCCAGCAGCGTACAGGGGCTGGGGACTGAAGCTTTCTTT
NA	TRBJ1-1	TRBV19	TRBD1	CASSILSGQGVAEAFF	TGTGCCAGTAGTATACTCAGCGGACAGGGAGTAGCTGAAGCTTTCTTT
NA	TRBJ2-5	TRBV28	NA	CASRDGDNRLRETQYF	TGTGCCAGCAGGGATGGGGACAATCGCCTTCGGGAGACCCAGTACTTC
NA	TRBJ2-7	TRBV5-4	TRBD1	CASSLERGQSYEQYF	TGTGCCAGCAGCTTGGAGAGGGGACAGAGCTACGAGCAGTACTTC
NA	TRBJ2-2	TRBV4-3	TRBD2	CASSQDRGGNTGELFF	TGCGCCAGCAGCCAAGATCGGGGGGGGAACACCGGGGAGCTGTTTTTT
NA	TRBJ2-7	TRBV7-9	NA	CASSPPGTHYEQYF	TGTGCCAGCAGCCCACCCGGGACACACTACGAGCAGTACTTC
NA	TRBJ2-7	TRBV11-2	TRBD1	CASSLEGQESYEQYF	TGTGCCAGCAGCTTAGAGGGACAGGAATCCTACGAGCAGTACTTC
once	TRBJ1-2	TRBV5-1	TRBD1	CASRKTGPTNYGYTF	TGCGCCAGCAGAAAGACAGGGCCTACTAACTATGGCTACACCTTC
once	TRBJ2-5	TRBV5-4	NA	CASSPDSDPQETQYF	TGTGCCAGCAGCCCAGACAGCGACCCTCAAGAGACCCAGTACTTC
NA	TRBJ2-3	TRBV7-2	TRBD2	CASSSTSGRSDTQYF	TGTGCCAGCAGCTCGACTAGCGGGAGATCAGATACGCAGTATTTT
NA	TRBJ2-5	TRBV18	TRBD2	CASSPQTSGRDHVQYF	TGTGCCAGCTCACCTCAGACTAGCGGGAGGGACCACGTCCAGTACTTC
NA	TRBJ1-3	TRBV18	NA	CASSEQGSGNTIYF	TGTGCCAGCTCAGAACAGGGTTCTGGAAACACCATATATTTT
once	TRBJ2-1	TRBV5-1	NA	CASSLTDNEQFF	TGCGCCAGCAGCTTGACGGACAATGAGCAGTTCTTC
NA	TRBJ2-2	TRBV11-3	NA	CASSRVNTGELFF	TGTGCCAGCAGCAGGGTGAACACCGGGGAGCTGTTTTTT
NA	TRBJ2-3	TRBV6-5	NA	CASSYGRGRTDTQYF	TGTGCCAGCAGTTACGGCAGGGGGAGGACAGATACGCAGTATTTT
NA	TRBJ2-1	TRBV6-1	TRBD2	CASTPGSSGSNEQFF	TGTGCCAGCACCCCTGGGTCTAGCGGGAGTAATGAGCAGTTCTTC
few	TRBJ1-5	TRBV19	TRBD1	CASSVTGLQPQHF	TGTGCCAGTAGTGTGACAGGGTTACAGCCCCAGCATTTT
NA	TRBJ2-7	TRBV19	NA	CTSSIGRGAYEQYF	TGTACCAGTAGTATAGGAAGGGGGGCCTACGAGCAGTACTTC
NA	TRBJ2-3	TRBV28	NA	CASSIREDTQYF	TGTGCCAGCAGCATCAGGGAAGATACGCAGTATTTT
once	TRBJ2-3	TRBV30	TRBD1	CAWSAGTGDTDTQYF	TGTGCCTGGAGCGCTGGGACAGGGGACACAGATACGCAGTATTTT
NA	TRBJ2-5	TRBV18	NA	CASSPERETQYF	TGTGCCAGCTCACCAGAACGGGAGACCCAGTACTTC
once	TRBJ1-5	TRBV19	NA	CASTPGGLVNQPQHF	TGTGCCAGTACCCCCGGGGGACTAGTCAATCAGCCCCAGCATTTT
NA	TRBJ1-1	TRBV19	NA	CASIPRYQNTEAFF	TGTGCCAGTATCCCTCGATACCAGAACACTGAAGCTTTCTTT
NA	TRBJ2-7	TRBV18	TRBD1	CASSPGTGSEQYF	TGTGCCAGCTCACCCGGGACAGGGTCCGAGCAGTACTTC
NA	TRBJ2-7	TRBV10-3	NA	CAISESRNEQYF	TGTGCCATCAGTGAGTCGAGGAACGAGCAGTACTTC
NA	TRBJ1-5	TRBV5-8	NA	CASSPGFVDNQPQHF	TGTGCCAGCAGCCCGGGATTTGTAGACAATCAGCCCCAGCATTTT